This is a list of T cell receptor beta chains from one sample in a study of T-cell memory formation after mild COVID-19. TCRdb re-called the 5' RACE reads through MiXCR, storing one row per CDR3 protein. The top ten hold roughly an eighth of the sample, which has around 370,000 distinct CDR3 sequences, approximately 21% seen once. The specimen sequenced was PBMCs or a T cell subset sorted from them (not recorded which). The receptors stem from an adult woman who had mild COVID-19 (a few samples of this study predate the infection). Cell type and time point are not known. Both conserved end residues are part of each CDR3. Fields, in order: D gene, V gene, clone size, J gene, CDR3 length, CDR3 protein, CDR3 DNA. The D gene is left open where the match is weak. Not all rows give a size; the values are once, few, many and, for expanded clones, a class.

TRBD1	TRBV6-5	-	TRBJ2-7	13	CASSYSPGQEQYF	TGTGCCAGCAGTTACTCTCCGGGACAGGAGCAGTACTTC
-	TRBV29-1	-	TRBJ2-7	13	CSVRRDTSYEQYF	TGCAGCGTACGACGAGATACATCCTACGAGCAGTACTTC
TRBD1	TRBV2	-	TRBJ2-7	15	CASRYRGLGSYEQYF	TGTGCCAGCAGGTACAGGGGGCTAGGATCCTACGAGCAGTACTTC
-	TRBV5-1	-	TRBJ2-5	13	CASSLVLDETQYF	TGCGCCAGCAGCTTGGTGTTGGATGAGACCCAGTACTTC
-	TRBV7-8	-	TRBJ2-7	16	CASSPPRDSVLYEQYF	TGTGCCAGCAGCCCCCCTCGGGACTCCGTACTTTACGAGCAGTACTTC
-	TRBV29-1	many	TRBJ1-5	13	CSVLGFPNGPQHF	TGCAGCGTTCTGGGTTTCCCTAACGGGCCCCAGCATTTT
-	TRBV5-1	many	TRBJ2-7	15	CASSRESHPNYEQYF	TGCGCCAGCAGCCGCGAATCACACCCAAACTACGAGCAGTACTTC
TRBD2	TRBV5-1	-	TRBJ2-1	17	CASSPGASGPPYNEQFF	TGCGCCAGCAGCCCTGGGGCTAGCGGGCCCCCCTACAATGAGCAGTTCTTC
-	TRBV12-3/TRBV12-4	few	TRBJ1-1	11	CASKTVSEAFF	TGTGCCAGCAAGACAGTTAGTGAAGCTTTCTTT
TRBD1	TRBV15	few	TRBJ2-1	16	CATSRGNRGSYNEQFF	TGTGCCACCAGCAGGGGTAACAGGGGTTCCTACAATGAGCAGTTCTTC
TRBD1	TRBV7-2	-	TRBJ2-1	15	CASSPRQGRYNEQFF	TGTGCCAGCAGCCCACGACAGGGCCGATACAATGAGCAGTTCTTC
-	TRBV3-1	-	TRBJ1-2	12	CASRLGLYGYTF	TGTGCCAGCCGGTTGGGGCTCTATGGCTACACCTTC
-	TRBV6-5	-	TRBJ1-5	13	CASSLRVNQPQHF	TGTGCCAGCAGTTTACGGGTCAATCAGCCCCAGCATTTT
TRBD1	TRBV5-1	few	TRBJ2-3	15	CASSLGTGAADTQYF	TGCGCCAGCAGCTTGGGGACAGGGGCGGCAGATACGCAGTATTTT
-	TRBV7-9	few	TRBJ2-5	13	CASKGSVGGTQYF	TGTGCCAGCAAGGGCTCCGTTGGAGGGACCCAGTACTTC
TRBD2	TRBV29-1	few	TRBJ2-1	11	CSAAREYEQFF	TGCAGCGCTGCGCGGGAGTATGAGCAGTTCTTC
-	TRBV12-3/TRBV12-4	few	TRBJ2-3	15	CASGTRGAFTDTQYF	TGTGCCAGCGGGACCCGGGGGGCTTTCACAGATACGCAGTATTTT
-	TRBV5-6	-	TRBJ2-7	13	CASSLELAPEQYF	TGTGCCAGCAGCTTGGAACTAGCTCCCGAGCAGTACTTC
TRBD2	TRBV29-1	few	TRBJ2-1	16	CSVAGTSGRYYNEQFF	TGCAGCGTCGCCGGGACTAGCGGGAGATACTACAATGAGCAGTTCTTC
-	TRBV4-3	many	TRBJ2-7	15	CASSQGLLAPYEQYF	TGCGCCAGCAGCCAAGGTTTACTAGCCCCCTACGAGCAGTACTTC
-	TRBV5-5	-	TRBJ2-7	15	CASSLVGDVTYEQYF	TGTGCCAGCAGCTTGGTGGGGGACGTAACCTACGAGCAGTACTTC
-	TRBV24-1	many	TRBJ2-1	14	CATSGQSSYNEQFF	TGTGCCACCAGTGGACAGAGCTCCTACAATGAGCAGTTCTTC
TRBD1	TRBV7-9	-	TRBJ1-3	14	CASSRDSSGNTIYF	TGTGCCAGCAGCCGGGACAGCTCTGGAAACACCATATATTTT
-	TRBV12-3/TRBV12-4	-	TRBJ2-5	11	CASSFLGTQYF	TGTGCCAGCAGTTTCCTCGGGACCCAGTACTTC
-	TRBV12-3/TRBV12-4	-	TRBJ2-7	12	CASSLSVIEQYF	TGTGCCAGCAGTTTATCTGTGATCGAGCAGTACTTC
-	TRBV7-6	few	TRBJ2-1	12	CASSLVVGEQFF	TGTGCCAGCAGCTTAGTAGTAGGCGAGCAGTTCTTC
-	TRBV12-3/TRBV12-4	many	TRBJ2-3	14	CASRQAGRTDTQYF	TGTGCCAGCAGGCAAGCGGGCCGCACAGATACGCAGTATTTT
-	TRBV12-3/TRBV12-4	-	TRBJ2-1	13	CASSILGLYEQFF	TGTGCCAGCAGTATCCTCGGACTGTATGAGCAGTTCTTC
-	TRBV7-2	many	TRBJ2-7	14	CASSLGIESYEQYF	TGTGCCAGCAGCTTAGGGATAGAGTCCTACGAGCAGTACTTC
-	TRBV4-2	-	TRBJ2-1	13	CASRGPSDNEQFF	TGTGCCAGCCGCGGGCCTTCGGACAATGAGCAGTTCTTC
TRBD1	TRBV7-9	few	TRBJ1-2	15	CASSLGGQGARGYTF	TGTGCCAGCAGCTTAGGAGGACAGGGGGCGCGTGGCTACACCTTC
-	TRBV3-1	few	TRBJ1-1	13	CASRSRQGTEAFF	TGTGCCAGCCGGTCGCGCCAGGGCACTGAAGCTTTCTTT
-	TRBV4-1	-	TRBJ2-3	17	CASRQMSVVYGTDTQYF	TGCGCCAGCAGGCAGATGTCGGTCGTCTACGGCACAGATACGCAGTATTTT
-	TRBV7-9	few	TRBJ2-1	13	CASSPKGSNEQFF	TGTGCCAGCAGCCCCAAGGGGTCCAATGAGCAGTTCTTC
-	TRBV11-2	few	TRBJ2-6	17	CASTLTGYGVGANVLTF	TGTGCCAGCACCCTGACAGGCTACGGCGTCGGGGCCAACGTCCTGACTTTC
-	TRBV7-8	-	TRBJ2-5	16	CASSLVEEGAEETQYF	TGTGCCAGCAGCTTAGTTGAGGAGGGGGCCGAGGAGACCCAGTACTTC
TRBD2	TRBV7-2	-	TRBJ2-3	17	CASSFRLAFASTDTQYF	TGTGCCAGCAGCTTCCGACTAGCATTTGCTAGCACAGATACGCAGTATTTT
TRBD1	TRBV12-3/TRBV12-4	once	TRBJ1-2	15	CASTAQGELNYGYTF	TGTGCCAGCACCGCGCAGGGGGAACTTAACTATGGCTACACCTTC
TRBD2	TRBV7-8	few	TRBJ2-1	15	CASSLSGGFYNEQFF	TGTGCCAGCAGTCTGAGCGGGGGGTTTTACAATGAGCAGTTCTTC
TRBD2	TRBV12-3/TRBV12-4	-	TRBJ2-1	15	CASSPGGTPSNEQFF	TGTGCCAGCAGCCCGGGAGGAACTCCCTCCAATGAGCAGTTCTTC
-	TRBV7-2	-	TRBJ1-3	14	CASSFQGVGNTIYF	TGTGCCAGCAGCTTTCAAGGGGTCGGAAACACCATATATTTT
-	TRBV5-1	few	TRBJ2-7	14	CASSLGHTSYEQYF	TGCGCCAGCAGCTTGGGGCACACATCCTACGAGCAGTACTTC
TRBD2	TRBV5-1	-	TRBJ2-1	16	CASSFNRLAGDREQFF	TGCGCCAGCAGCTTTAATCGACTAGCGGGAGATCGCGAGCAGTTCTTC
TRBD1	TRBV11-1	-	TRBJ2-7	17	CASSRRRETGASYEQYF	TGTGCCAGCAGCCGACGAAGAGAGACAGGGGCGTCCTACGAGCAGTACTTC
TRBD2	TRBV5-1	-	TRBJ2-1	17	CASSMGVAGEGYNEQFF	TGCGCCAGCAGCATGGGGGTAGCGGGAGAGGGCTACAATGAGCAGTTCTTC
TRBD1	TRBV18	-	TRBJ2-7	15	CASSPRTGGSYEQYF	TGTGCCAGCTCGCCGAGGACAGGGGGCTCCTACGAGCAGTACTTC
-	TRBV19	-	TRBJ1-5	14	CASSMFGGNQPQHF	TGTGCCAGTAGTATGTTTGGGGGAAATCAGCCCCAGCATTTT
-	TRBV7-8	many	TRBJ2-3	16	CASSPNAGQKTDTQYF	TGTGCCAGCAGTCCAAACGCGGGCCAAAAGACAGATACGCAGTATTTT